The present T cell receptor beta chain was sequenced within a study of radiation and T cells in renal cell carcinoma (dated by TCRdb to 2020 to 2021). Looking at the study overall: In total, 53 samples underwent TCR beta sequencing: around 25 tumors plus 27 peripheral blood samples. The last blood draw happened 4 weeks after radiation, timed to coincide with nephrectomy. Across all 53 samples, roughly 3,700,000 unique CDR3 nucleotide sequences encoding roughly 2,800,000 unique CDR3 amino acid sequences were identified. Overall study outcomes, separate from this receptor: Effects of radiation dose or scheduling on the TCR repertoire could not be addressed with the single-armed trial design. Because pretreatment tumor biopsies were not available, the baseline intratumoral presence of clonotypes could not be determined. In blood, the top tumor clonotypes increased between baseline and 2 weeks post-radiation and then shrank by 4 weeks, which suggests that tumor-resident clones expanded only transiently. Tracking of blood repertoire dynamics stopped at three to five weeks after treatment, with no follow-up past that point.

About this clone itself: This clone's antigen is unknown. Base-call qualities are not available, and no considerably larger clone is one nucleotide away.

Taken from cysteine to phenylalanine, the CDR3 has 16 residues. Only the CDR3 part of the read is kept: 48 bases, read in frame from the first base. CDR1 and CDR2, per the germline V gene, are SGHTA and FQGTGA. Clipping removes 5 bases from V and 1 base from J, with 4 as the unmatched junction base count. In light of the paper, this sample's time point label describes: blood 4 weeks post-SBRT, at nephrectomy. The label giving this sample's treatment or condition can be read as: 15 Gy SBRT to primary tumor, nephrectomy 4 weeks later. Samples were obtained from a clinical trial, in which 15 Gy stereotactic body radiation therapy was delivered to primary renal cell carcinomas and nephrectomy was performed 4 weeks later. To follow tumor-enriched clonotypes, peripheral blood was collected serially from radiation-treated patients at baseline and again at 2 weeks and 4 weeks after SBRT. All patients had renal cell carcinoma with clear cell pathology. The QIAamp DNA Blood Mini Kit (Qiagen) was used to prepare genomic DNA for TCR sequencing. The analyses included just those samples that passed every quality control check.

The immunoSEQ kit was used, according to the manufacturer's recommendations, to generate TCR beta libraries from genomic DNA. Library preparation used a first multiplex PCR with proprietary primers, then a second PCR adding unique barcodes, with bead cleanups after each round. A kit-provided positive control reaction and a negative control reaction were included in every sample batch. The final libraries were assessed on an Agilent 4200 TapeStation D1000 ScreenTape, pooled by volume, and quantified by qPCR. Sequencing ran on an Illumina NextSeq500 with a MidOutput 150-cycle cartridge, using 156 Read1 and 15 Index1 cycles with kit custom primers. The pooled library was loaded at 1.0 pM with a roughly 20% PhiX control spike-in. In the authors' own workflow: Vendor-processed data were analyzed in R, and a clonotype was defined as all T cells sharing the same CDR3 nucleotide sequence. In the clone abundance analyses, frequencies were normalized to the 10,000 most abundant clones in each sample. Public T cell clones, which averaged fewer than five per sample, were excluded before analysis. An abundance difference of at least 32-fold between compartments was the criterion for calling clonotypes tumor-enriched or baseline blood-enriched. Clonotypes expanded or contracted between blood time points were identified with a beta-binomial differential abundance model. Similarity between tumor and blood repertoires was quantified using the Baroni-Urbani and Buser coefficient, and groups were compared with two-tailed Wilcoxon tests in R. TCRdb carries this immuneACCESS record with in-frame sequences only. Its versions omit some clonotypes, under half of them owing to an unresolved V gene in the studies checked, with the rest unexplained. For V, J and clone size, that table is used; D and trimming come from the DNA. This sample gives around 100,000 clones in total; approximately 82% of them show up just once. Clones ranked in the top ten supply about 7.2% of the sample.

This receptor was obtained from a man in his sixties with renal cell carcinoma. This sample comprised blood, obtained from a patient whose treatment included radiotherapy and nephrectomy. The sequence links TRBV7-3 to TRBJ2-3, with 12 bases matching TRBD2. This receptor has the CDR3 CASSTGLAGRTDTQYF. The bases are TGTGCCAGCAGCACGGGACTAGCGGGTCGCACAGATACGCAGTATTTT.